The 10 T cell receptor beta chains given below trace back to one sample, sequenced in a study of blood T cell repertoires in COVID-19. Sequencing used immunoSEQ multiplex PCR; TCRdb keeps in-frame clones, though not all of them. The data contain approximately 350,000 clones, around 83% of them singletons. Sequenced sample: PBMCs or T cells enriched from blood (not recorded which). The receptors here all came from a woman between 50 and 59 years old who had recovered from COVID-19.

The rearrangement uses TRBV2 and TRBJ1-5; D is undetermined. Deletions cut 7 bases from V and 1 base from J, with 17 bases between. This CDR3 spans 16 amino acids. Germline V gene sequence: CDR1 SNHLY, CDR2 FYNNEI. The CDR3 here is CASIPQAGPSNQPQHF. The CDR3, as DNA: TGTGCCAGCATTCCCCAAGCGGGTCCCAGCAATCAGCCCCAGCATTTT.

V and J are TRBV11-3 and TRBJ1-1; D is unresolved. Germline values: CDR1 SGHNT, CDR2 YENEEA. V dropped 4 bases and J dropped 3 bases, with 3 bases sitting between them. This CDR3 has 11 amino acids. CDR3 residues: CASSSDTEAFF. The CDR3, as DNA: TGTGCCAGCAGCTCTGACACTGAAGCTTTCTTT.

The gene calls are TRBV5-1 and TRBJ1-4, with D perhaps matching TRBD1 (5 bases). V gave up 1 base and J gave up 3 bases, with 10 bases separating them. The CDR3 spans 15 residues. In germline, CDR1 is SGHRS, CDR2 YFSETQ. CDR3 nucleotide sequence: TGCGCCAGCAGCTTGTCAGGGCCTTCTAATGAAAAACTGTTTTTT. It translates to CASSLSGPSNEKLFF.

The chain employs TRBV5-1 and TRBJ1-1; weak D call: TRBD1 (5 bases). This CDR3 is built from 18 residues. Germline lookup yields CDR1 SGHRS and CDR2 YFSETQ. Trimming left V 0 bases short and J 6 bases short, with 24 bases between. The CDR3 region has the DNA TGCGCCAGCAGCTTGGTGGGCAGAGGGGAGGGCCGGGAGGCTGAAGCTTTCTTT. Translation gives CASSLVGRGEGREAEAFF.

This rearrangement joins TRBV4-2 to TRBJ1-2; tentative D call: TRBD1 (6 bases). Trimming left V 1 base short and J 4 bases short, with 16 bases between. This CDR3 has 16 amino acids. CDR1 and CDR2 (germline): LGHNA, YNFKEQ. Here the CDR3 reads CASSQVEGGRVYGYTF. The CDR3 DNA reads TGTGCCAGCAGCCAAGTTGAAGGGGGACGAGTCTATGGCTACACCTTC.

The CDR3 sequence: CASSIRVPTDTQYF. The CDR3 DNA reads TGTGCCAGTAGTATAAGAGTCCCCACAGATACGCAGTATTTT. The chain is built from TRBV19 and TRBJ2-3; no firm D call. From germline, CDR1 is LNHDA and CDR2 SQIVND (reference sequence). The CDR3 is 14 residues long. The germline V and J ends were trimmed by 2 bases and 2 bases, with 8 bases remaining between them.

The chain combines TRBV5-8 with TRBJ1-5; D perhaps matches TRBD1 (6 bases). The CDR3 extends over 16 amino acids. Trimming pared 4 bases from V and 1 base from J, leaving 15 bases between. Per germline, CDR1 SGHTS and CDR2 YDEGEE. The CDR3 loop is CASSPWTVNSNQPQHF. The CDR3 DNA sequence: TGTGCCAGCAGCCCGTGGACAGTGAACAGCAATCAGCCCCAGCATTTT. The full variable domain, its missing parts supplied by reference TRBV5-8 and TRBJ1-5, is EAGVTQSPTHLIKTRGQQATLRCSPISGHTSVYWYQQALGLGLQFLLWYDEGEERNRGNFPPRFSGRQFPNYSSELNVNALELEDSALYLCASSPWTVNSNQPQHFGDGTRLSIL.

This clone showed up just a few times. The chain links TRBV5-4 to TRBJ2-7; 7 positions agree with TRBD1. With 0 bases clipped from V and 3 bases from J, the junction kept 6 bases outside the gene matches. The CDR3 sequence is 15 residues long. Germline V gene data show CDR1 as SGHNT and CDR2 as YYREEE (reference sequence). The CDR3 region has the DNA TGTGCCAGCAGCTTGGGTAGGGGGCCCGGCTACGAGCAGTACTTC. It is translated as CASSLGRGPGYEQYF.

The rearrangement joins TRBV4-1 to TRBJ2-1, with D perhaps matching TRBD1 (6 bases). Germline CDR1 and CDR2: MGHRA and YSYEKL. V shed 1 base and J shed 1 base, with 8 bases lying between them. This CDR3 is 15 amino acids long. This CDR3 is CASSQGQVSYNEQFF. The CDR3, as DNA: TGCGCCAGCAGCCAAGGACAGGTTTCCTACAATGAGCAGTTCTTC.

This clone came up once. The chain joins TRBV7-2 to TRBJ1-1; a possible D gene is TRBD1 (5 bases). V was pared by 1 base and J by 10 bases, with 10 bases between. CDR3 size: 12 residues. Germline CDR1 reads SGHTA; CDR2 reads FQGNSA. The CDR3 DNA reads as TGTGCCAGCAGCTTAGAGGTGGGGGGAGCTTTCTTT. This gives the protein CASSLEVGGAFF.